A single TCR beta chain is shown here with its context. Its target is not known. The data are from a study of shared clonotypes between healthy human individuals. The repertoire was sequenced with immunoSEQ multiplex PCR; TCRdb's copy has only in-frame clones and lacks some. The sample shows some 1.5 million clones, under 99% of them seen only once. The germline V gene encodes CDR1 SGHTA and CDR2 FQGNSA. With 5 bases removed from V and 4 bases from J, the gap between germline ends came to 12 bases. CDR3 length equals 13 residues. Study-wide results and caveats: Non-shared clonotypes showed lower generation probabilities than clonotypes common to all four donors. Of the naive CD4 clonotypes, approximately 5% were shared across a handful of donors. An effect of sequencing depth on clonotype sharing among donors was expected. The study generally estimated greater richness for naive than memory subsets.

Sequences were obtained from naive CD4+ T cells sorted from blood. Subset described: CD45RA+ positively selected. The chain couples TRBV7-2 to TRBJ2-7; possible D gene TRBD2, 5 bases. This clonotype was sampled from a man aged 25-45 years in good health. CDR3 residues: CASSLRGGYEQYF. The CDR3 nucleotides are TGTGCCAGCAGCCTTCGAGGCGGGTACGAGCAGTACTTC.